This T cell receptor (beta chain) was sequenced during a study of early T cells in non-severe SARS-CoV-2 infection. At least ten counts were recorded for this clonotype. CDR1 is KGHSH, CDR2 LQKENI, per germline. The CDR3 is made up of 14 amino acids. V was cut by 5 bases and J by 6 bases, with 13 bases left in between. Separate cDNA molecules each had unique molecular identifiers attached to them. TCRdb used MiXCR to reprocess the 5' RACE reads, holding one entry per CDR3 protein. Of fewer than 120,000 distinct CDR3 sequences listed, around an eighth are singletons. The clonotype was recovered from an adult who was a healthcare worker with PCR-confirmed SARS-CoV-2 infection or an uninfected control (not recorded which). The V gene is TRBV18, the J gene TRBJ1-4; no clear D. The material sequenced was whole blood, taken at baseline. CDR3 protein: CASSTGSQDEKLFF. For the CDR3, the DNA is TGTGCCAGCTCAACGGGAAGCCAAGATGAAAAACTGTTTTTT.